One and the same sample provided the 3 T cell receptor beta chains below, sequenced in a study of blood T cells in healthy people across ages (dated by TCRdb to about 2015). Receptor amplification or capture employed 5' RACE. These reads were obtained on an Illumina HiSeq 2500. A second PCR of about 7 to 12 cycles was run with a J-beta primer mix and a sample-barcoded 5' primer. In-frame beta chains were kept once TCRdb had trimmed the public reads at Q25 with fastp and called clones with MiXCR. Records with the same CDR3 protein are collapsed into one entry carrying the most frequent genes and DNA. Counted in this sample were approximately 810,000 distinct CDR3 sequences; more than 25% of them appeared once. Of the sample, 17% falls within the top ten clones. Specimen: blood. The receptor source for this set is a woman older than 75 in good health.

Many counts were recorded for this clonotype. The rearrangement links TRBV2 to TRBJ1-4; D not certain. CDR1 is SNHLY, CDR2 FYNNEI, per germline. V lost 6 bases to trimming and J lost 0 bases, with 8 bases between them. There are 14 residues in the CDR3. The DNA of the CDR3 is TGTGCCAGCAGGTGGGAGACAACTAATGAAAAACTGTTTTTT. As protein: CASRWETTNEKLFF.

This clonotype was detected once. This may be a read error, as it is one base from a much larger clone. CDR3 in amino acids: CAGSSTPAYGYTF. CDR3 in DNA: TGTGCCGGCAGCTCTACCCCAGCCTATGGCTACACCTTC. This chain joins TRBV13 and TRBJ1-2; D not resolved. CDR3 size: 13 residues. Germline V gene lookup returns CDR1 PRHDT and CDR2 FYEKMQ (reference sequence).

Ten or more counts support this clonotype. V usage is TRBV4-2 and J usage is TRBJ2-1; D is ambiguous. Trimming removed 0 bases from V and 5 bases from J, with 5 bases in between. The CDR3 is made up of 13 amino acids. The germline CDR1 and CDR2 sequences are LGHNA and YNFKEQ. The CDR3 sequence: CASSQELNNEQFF. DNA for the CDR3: TGTGCCAGCAGCCAAGAACTAAACAATGAGCAGTTCTTC.